Reported below is one T cell receptor beta chain. This record belongs to a study of blood T cell repertoires in COVID-19. Study-level information: Spain, Italy and the United States supplied samples that represented acute and convalescent COVID-19. The analysed material was cDNA or gDNA that came from T cells, B-cell-depleted T cells, or PBMCs.

The Seattle patients joined while their infection was active and were tracked longitudinally afterward. The CDR3 totals 15 residues. Germline V gene sequence: CDR1 SEHNR, CDR2 FQNEAQ (reference sequence). Trimming cost V 2 bases and J 5 bases, with 14 bases left between them. Original data processing: The assay estimated nucleated cells by amplifying reference gene primers. Using immunoSEQ multiplex PCR, the repertoire was profiled, and TCRdb retains in-frame clones only, with some absent. That table gives V, J and clone size, and the DNA gave D and trimming. Here the sample spans a few hundred thousand clones, approximately 90% being singletons.

The chain is built from TRBV7-9 and TRBJ2-3, with D perhaps matching TRBD2 (5 bases). The receptor was isolated from a woman aged 55-69 years with COVID-19, enrolled during active disease. The sequenced sample was peripheral blood. The CDR3 reads CASSLIAPGKDTQYF. The CDR3 nucleotides are TGTGCCAGCAGCTTAATTGCTCCGGGGAAAGATACGCAGTATTTT.